This T cell receptor beta chain came from a study of chemoradiotherapy in HPV16-positive cancers. General study results and limits: Candidate HPV-specific clones and E7-related TCR motifs grew in tumor during treatment.

The method was immunoSEQ multiplex PCR; TCRdb's version includes in-frame clones alone and lacks a portion of them. The data contain roughly 39,000 clones, under 80% of them singletons. Trimming removed 3 bases from V and 4 bases from J, with 11 bases in between. CDR1 KGHSH and CDR2 LQKENI come from the germline V gene. The CDR3 runs to 14 residues. Comments on this clone: Its antigen is unknown.

This sample comprised blood, obtained from a patient who underwent chemoradiotherapy. This clonotype was sampled from a human donor with HPV-associated anogenital cancer. The chain joins TRBV18 to TRBJ2-3, with D possibly matching TRBD1 (6 bases). CDR3 sequence reads: CASSPDRLPDTQYF. CDR3 in DNA: TGTGCCAGCTCACCGGACAGATTGCCAGATACGCAGTATTTT.